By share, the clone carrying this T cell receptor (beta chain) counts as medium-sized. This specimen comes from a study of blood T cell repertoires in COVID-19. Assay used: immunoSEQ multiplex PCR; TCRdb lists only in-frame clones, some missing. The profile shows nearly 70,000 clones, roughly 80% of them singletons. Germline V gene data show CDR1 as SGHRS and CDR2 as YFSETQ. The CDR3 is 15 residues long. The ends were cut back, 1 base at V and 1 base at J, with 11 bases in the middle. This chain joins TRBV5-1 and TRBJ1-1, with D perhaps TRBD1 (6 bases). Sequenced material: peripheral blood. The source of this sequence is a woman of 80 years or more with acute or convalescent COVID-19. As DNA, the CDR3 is TGCGCCAGCAGCTTGTATGCAGGGGCGAACACTGAAGCTTTCTTT. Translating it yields CASSLYAGANTEAFF.